This T cell receptor (beta chain) was obtained from a study of shared clonotypes between healthy human individuals. The overall study: Used for every donor were three CD4 naive, three CD4 memory, two CD8 naive and one CD8 memory plate.

Profiling relied on immunoSEQ multiplex PCR, and the TCRdb table lists in-frame clones only, not all of them. The sample has some 1.5 million clones; 96% are singletons. In germline, CDR1 is MDHEN, CDR2 SYDVKM. The CDR3 has 11 residues. Trimming removed 6 bases from V and 4 bases from J, with 4 bases in between. Overall study results and limits: Non-shared clonotypes were found to have lower generation probabilities than the clonotypes that were shared by all four of the sorted-subset donors.

For this clone: Its antigen is unidentified. The sample has other DNA sequences that encode this CDR3 too.

The genes are TRBV28 and TRBJ1-5, with unresolved D. The sequenced sample was naive CD4+ T cells sorted from blood. Subset defined: CD45RA+ positively selected. The sequence came from a man aged 25 to 40 in good health. The CDR3: CASSQNQPQHF. CDR3 nucleotides: TGTGCCAGCAGCCAAAATCAGCCCCAGCATTTT.